One sample yielded the 20 T cell receptor beta chains listed below, sequenced in a study of T cell repertoires in cytomegalovirus infection. One entry per CDR3 protein, called by TCRdb with MiXCR from the reads. The sample holds fewer than 550,000 distinct CDR3 sequences; about a quarter are singletons and the top ten take under 15%. Material for sequencing was PBMCs. These receptors all come from a human donor in good health (CMV status not recorded). Some clones in this sample may be carry-over from other donors' samples.

At least ten counts were recorded for this clonotype. The V and J genes are TRBV6-1 and TRBJ1-1, with D unresolved. CDR3 size: 14 residues. The ends were cut back, 4 bases at V and 2 bases at J, with 11 bases in the middle. Germline V CDR1 and CDR2: MNHNS, SASEGT. This CDR3 is CASSVGEINTEAFF. The CDR3 nucleotides read TGTGCCAGCAGTGTTGGAGAGATCAACACTGAAGCTTTCTTT.

This chain joins TRBV14 and TRBJ2-6; maybe TRBD2 (6 bases). V was clipped by 4 bases and J by 0 bases, with 7 bases between them. The CDR3 runs to 15 residues. Germline V gene sequence: CDR1 SGHDN, CDR2 FVKESK. CDR3 protein: CASSRGVSGANVLTF. The CDR3 coding sequence is TGTGCCAGCAGCCGCGGGGTCTCTGGGGCCAACGTCCTGACTTTC.

The chain joins TRBV2 to TRBJ1-1, with D possibly TRBD1 on 5 matching bases. Looked up from germline, CDR1 is SNHLY and CDR2 is FYNNEI. The CDR3 sequence is 14 residues long. The V end lost 2 bases, the J end lost 3 bases, and 10 bases lay between the germline ends. DNA for the CDR3: TGTGCCAGCAGTGAACGGGGGGAAGACACTGAAGCTTTCTTT. Protein: CASSERGEDTEAFF. The full variable domain, its missing parts supplied by reference TRBV2 and TRBJ1-1, is EPEVTQTPSHQVTQMGQEVILRCVPISNHLYFYWYRQILGQKVEFLVSFYNNEISEKSEIFDDQFSVERPDGSNFTLKIRSTKLEDSAMYFCASSERGEDTEAFFGQGTRLTVV.

This CDR3 is CASSQVTGTMNTGELFF. The CDR3 nucleotides are TGTGCCAGCAGCCAAGTCACCGGGACCATGAACACCGGGGAGCTGTTTTTT. This sequence joins TRBV14 and TRBJ2-2, with D tentatively TRBD1 or TRBD2 (5 bases each). The germline CDR1 and CDR2 sequences are SGHDN and FVKESK. There are 17 residues in the CDR3. V lost 1 base and J lost 1, with 13 bases in between.

This chain joins TRBV20-1 and TRBJ2-1; D not resolved. With 6 bases removed from V and 9 bases from J, the gap between germline ends came to 21 bases. In germline, CDR1 is DFQATT, CDR2 SNEGSKA (reference sequence). This CDR3 spans 14 amino acids. Here the CDR3 reads CSALQWAGSGEQFF. CDR3 in DNA: TGCAGTGCCCTCCAATGGGCTGGTTCGGGTGAGCAGTTCTTC.

The V and J genes are TRBV11-3 and TRBJ2-2; the match to TRBD2 covers 11 bases. CDR3 length: 21 amino acids. The V gene's germline CDR1 is SGHNT and CDR2 YENEEA. The trim removed 3 bases at V and 0 bases at J, leaving 15 bases unmatched. As DNA, the CDR3 is TGTGCCAGCAGCTTCACGAAGACTAGCGGGATTAATCACGCGAACACCGGGGAGCTGTTTTTT. It specifies CASSFTKTSGINHANTGELFF.

The chain couples TRBV28 to TRBJ1-2, with a weak D call TRBD1 (6 bases). Germline V gene sequence: CDR1 MDHEN, CDR2 SYDVKM. V gave up 6 bases and J gave up 8 bases, with 19 bases separating them. The CDR3 has 14 residues. The DNA for the CDR3 is TGTGCCAGCAGGAAAACAGGGACTCGAATCGGCTACACCTTC. Amino acid sequence: CASRKTGTRIGYTF.

This clonotype occurred many times. This chain's CDR3 is CASSLYTVGTDTQYF. CDR3 in DNA: TGTGCCAGCAGCTTATATACGGTGGGCACAGATACGCAGTATTTT. The J gene is TRBJ2-3, the V gene TRBV7-2; D uncertain. This CDR3 is built from 15 residues. CDR1 is SGHTA, CDR2 FQGNSA, per germline. V was shortened by 2 bases and J by 1 base, with 10 bases between the two germline ends.

The V and J genes are TRBV28 and TRBJ2-1, with D perhaps assigned TRBD1 or TRBD2 (6 bases each). The germline V gene has CDR1 MDHEN and CDR2 SYDVKM. This CDR3 is built from 15 residues. V was clipped by 7 bases and J by 8 bases, with 21 bases between them. CDR3 in amino acids: CASTRGREVLDEQFF. The CDR3 DNA sequence: TGTGCCAGCACCAGGGGCAGGGAGGTTCTGGATGAGCAGTTCTTC.

The chain carries TRBV6-5 and TRBJ1-4; the D gene is possibly TRBD1 (5 bases). Trimming took off 3 bases at V and 8 bases at J, with 19 bases between the two ends. Germline loops: CDR1 MNHEY, CDR2 SVGAGI. The CDR3 has 16 residues. The CDR3 sequence is CASSYSGGGVAEKLFF. CDR3 nucleotides: TGTGCCAGCAGTTATTCCGGGGGGGGGGTAGCCGAAAAACTGTTTTTT.

This clonotype was seen more than once but under ten times. The chain employs TRBV6-2 or TRBV6-3 and TRBJ2-7; D gene unclear. The V and J ends lost 5 bases and 2 bases respectively, with 22 bases between them. Germline V lookup: CDR1 MNHEY, CDR2 SVGEGT. The CDR3 runs 17 residues. CDR3 DNA sequence: TGTGCCAGCAGTGAGCTACGGCCGTCCCGAACCACCTACGAGCAGTACGTC. Encoded protein: CASSELRPSRTTYEQYV.

This clonotype was seen repeatedly, ten times or more. The V and J genes are TRBV28 and TRBJ1-1; no reliable D call. Germline lookup yields CDR1 MDHEN and CDR2 SYDVKM. The ends were cut back, 1 base at V and 5 bases at J, with 8 bases in the middle. This CDR3 is 13 amino acids long. This CDR3 reads CASSLLGWTEAFF. CDR3 DNA: TGTGCCAGCAGTTTATTGGGCTGGACTGAAGCTTTCTTT.

The chain uses TRBV20-1 and TRBJ2-5; D gene uncertain. V lost 3 bases and J 5 bases, leaving 7 bases between the germline ends. The CDR3 consists of 11 residues. Germline CDR1 DFQATT, CDR2 SNEGSKA (reference sequence). CDR3: CSARLGETQYF. CDR3 DNA sequence: TGCAGTGCTAGGCTTGGGGAGACCCAGTACTTC.

The chain joins TRBV12-5 to TRBJ1-3; D is unclear. Germline V CDR1 and CDR2: LGHNT, FRNRAP. V was cut by 3 bases and J by 3 bases, with 0 bases left in between. The CDR3 runs 11 residues. CDR3 coding DNA: TGTGCTAGTGGTTTTGGAAACACCATATATTTT. It is translated as CASGFGNTIYF.

J is TRBJ2-1 and V is TRBV20-1, with TRBD2 matching 10 bases. Trimming cost V 5 bases and J 0 bases; bases outside gene matches: 7. The CDR3 extends over 16 amino acids. The germline CDR1 and CDR2 sequences are DFQATT and SNEGSKA (reference sequence). The chain's CDR3 is CSALSSGSYSYNEQFF. DNA for the CDR3: TGCAGTGCTCTATCTAGCGGGAGCTACTCCTACAATGAGCAGTTCTTC.

The chain carries TRBV7-3 and TRBJ2-1; 16 bases are shared with TRBD2. CDR1 and CDR2 (germline): SGHTA, FQGTGA. The V and J ends lost 5 bases and 7 bases, in that order; junction bases with no gene match: 5. The CDR3 totals 16 residues. The CDR3 DNA follows: TGTGCCAGCAGCGGGACTAGCGGGAGGGCCGTAAATGAGCAGTTCTTC. Encoded protein: CASSGTSGRAVNEQFF.

V gene TRBV6-5 combines with J gene TRBJ2-7, with 9 bases matching TRBD2. The CDR3 length is 17 residues. Trimming removed 0 bases from V and 2 bases from J; junction bases left unmatched: 8. The germline V gene encodes CDR1 MNHEY and CDR2 SVGAGI. This CDR3 is CASSYSISGRPPYEQYF. DNA of the CDR3: TGTGCCAGCAGTTACTCGATCAGCGGGAGGCCCCCCTACGAGCAGTACTTC.

Concerning this clonotype itself: At one of its ends the junction is not consistent with the germline gene, which may arise from a read error. The V call is TRBV4-1, the J call TRBJ2-7; 9 bases are a match to TRBD2. Germline assignment: CDR1 MGHRA and CDR2 YSYEKL. This CDR3 region has 16 residues. The CDR3 DNA sequence: TGTGCCAGCAGCCAGCTTAGCGGGAGCGCTGCCTACGAGCAGTACTTC. This sequence encodes CASSQLSGSAAYEQYF.

The J gene is TRBJ2-7, the V gene TRBV4-1, with D perhaps assigned TRBD1 or TRBD2 (5 bases each). Germline V gene sequence: CDR1 MGHRA, CDR2 YSYEKL. The germline V and J ends were trimmed by 3 bases and 0 bases, with 6 bases remaining between them. The CDR3 has 13 residues. The CDR3 here is CASSQGPSYEQYV. CDR3 DNA sequence: TGCGCCAGCAGCCAGGGACCCTCCTACGAGCAGTACGTC.

The genes are TRBV7-9 and TRBJ1-1; TRBD1 matches at 8 bases. The CDR3 spans 14 residues. V was clipped by 6 bases and J by 4 bases; unmatched bases: 7. CDR1 is SEHNR and CDR2 is FQNEAQ in the germline V gene (reference sequence). The CDR3 nucleotides are TGTGCCAGCAGGGGCTCGGACAGGGTCACTGAAGCTTTCTTT. Its translation: CASRGSDRVTEAFF.